Listed here is a single TCR beta chain. This specimen belongs to a study of blood T cell repertoires in COVID-19. For the study at large: Samples came from the United States, Italy and Spain, spanning acute and convalescent COVID-19. T cells, B-cell-depleted T cells, or PBMCs supplied cDNA or gDNA.

The CDR3 spans 12 residues. V lost 5 bases, J lost 8 bases, and 7 bases lay in between. Germline V gene sequence: CDR1 MNHEY, CDR2 SVGAGI. Authors' analysis steps: Reference gene primer amplification in the assay estimated nucleated cell counts. Here immunoSEQ multiplex PCR was the method, and the copy in TCRdb shows in-frame clones only, minus some. That table gives V, J and clone size, and the DNA gave D and trimming. Of around 86,000 clones in the sample, 85% were seen once. The chain couples TRBV6-5 to TRBJ1-6; no clear D gene. This clonotype originated in a man at least 80 years old with acute or convalescent COVID-19. Sequenced input: peripheral blood. CDR3 residues: CASSPLYSPLHF. CDR3 in DNA: TGTGCCAGCAGTCCCTTGTATTCACCCCTCCACTTT.